Below, one T cell receptor (beta chain) is given with its context. This sample is drawn from a study of blood T cell repertoires in COVID-19. Whole-study context: The United States, Italy and Spain provided the acute and convalescent COVID-19 samples. Sources were T cells, B-cell-depleted T cells, or PBMCs; the material itself was cDNA or gDNA.

The CDR3 totals 13 residues. Trimming cost V 5 bases and J 8 bases, with 15 bases left between them. Authors' methods: Counts of nucleated cells, estimated from reference gene primer amplification, were obtained. The repertoire was sequenced with immunoSEQ multiplex PCR; TCRdb's copy has only in-frame clones and lacks some. Clone size and V and J calls were adopted from that table, with D and trimming inferred from the DNA. Of 20,000 to 25,000 clones listed, around 85% are singletons. The chain couples TRBV12-3 or TRBV12-4 to TRBJ1-2; a possible D gene is TRBD1 (5 bases). This clonotype originated in a woman older than 75 with acute or convalescent COVID-19. The sample comprised peripheral blood. The CDR3 coding sequence is TGTGCCAGCAGTCCGGACATTTCCGCCGGCTACACCTTC. Protein: CASSPDISAGYTF.